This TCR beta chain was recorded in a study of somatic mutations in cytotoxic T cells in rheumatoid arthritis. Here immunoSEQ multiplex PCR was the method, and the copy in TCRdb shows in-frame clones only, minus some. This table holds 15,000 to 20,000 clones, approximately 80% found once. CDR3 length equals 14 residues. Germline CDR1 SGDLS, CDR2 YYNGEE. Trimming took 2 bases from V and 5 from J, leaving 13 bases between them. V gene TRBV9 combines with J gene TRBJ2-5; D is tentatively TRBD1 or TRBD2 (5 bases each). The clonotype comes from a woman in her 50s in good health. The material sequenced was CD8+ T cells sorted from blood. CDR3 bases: TGTGCCAGCAGCGTTTTCAGGGACGGCGAGACCCAGTACTTC. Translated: CASSVFRDGETQYF.